The 14 T cell receptor beta chains reported below all come from one sample, sequenced in a study of cytomegalovirus exposure and HLA in healthy donors. Repertoires were generated with immunoSEQ multiplex PCR, while TCRdb's copy carries only in-frame clones and drops some. The table includes about 150,000 clones, approximately 91% detected once. The sequencing sample was made of PBMCs. The receptor set was obtained from a young man in good health and CMV-seronegative.

The genes are TRBV9 and TRBJ2-5; weak D call: TRBD1 (5 bases). CDR1 is SGDLS, CDR2 YYNGEE, per germline. The CDR3 extends over 12 amino acids. V lost 6 bases and J lost 4, with 10 bases in between. This chain's CDR3 is CASKGNGETQYF. As DNA, the CDR3 is TGTGCCAGCAAGGGGAACGGAGAGACCCAGTACTTC.

The chain is built from TRBV9 and TRBJ2-1, with D tentatively TRBD2 (5 bases). V lost 0 bases and J 9 bases, leaving 13 bases between the germline ends. This CDR3 has 14 residues. Germline lookup yields CDR1 SGDLS and CDR2 YYNGEE. The CDR3 sequence is CASSVGAADGEQFF. CDR3 coding DNA: TGTGCCAGCAGCGTAGGCGCAGCGGATGGTGAGCAGTTCTTC.

Points on this clone: Other DNA sequences from this sample encode an identical CDR3 as well. The rearrangement uses TRBV6-5 and TRBJ2-7; TRBD2 aligns across 12 bases. The CDR3 contains 15 residues. V lost 5 bases, J lost 0 bases, and 2 bases stayed unmatched. Germline CDR1 MNHEY, CDR2 SVGAGI. CDR3 in amino acids: CASSPSGGASYEQYF. In nucleotides, the CDR3 is TGTGCCAGCAGTCCTAGCGGGGGGGCCTCCTACGAGCAGTACTTC.

The rearrangement uses TRBV7-8 and TRBJ2-2; 7 bases match TRBD1. The junction had 10 bases not matched to a gene; V was cut back by 5 bases and J by 4 bases. Germline assignment: CDR1 SGHVS and CDR2 FQNEAQ. This CDR3 spans 16 amino acids. This chain's CDR3 is CASSHRMTGLTGELFF. DNA for the CDR3: TGTGCCAGCAGCCATAGGATGACAGGGCTCACCGGGGAGCTGTTTTTT.

The rearrangement uses TRBV6-5 and TRBJ1-1; 7 bases align to TRBD1. The V and J ends lost 7 bases and 4 bases, in that order; junction bases with no gene match: 6. CDR1 and CDR2 from the germline V gene are MNHEY and SVGAGI. The length of the CDR3 is 13 residues. The CDR3 sequence: CASNEGQLTEAFF. As DNA, the CDR3 is TGTGCCAGCAATGAGGGACAGCTCACTGAAGCTTTCTTT.

The genes are TRBV10-3 and TRBJ2-1; 9 positions match TRBD1. This CDR3 spans 16 amino acids. Germline loops: CDR1 ENHRY, CDR2 SYGVKD. J was trimmed by 5 bases and V by 4 bases; bases with no gene match: 9. The CDR3 region has the DNA TGTGCCATCAGTGGGGCCGGGACAGGGAGCCACAATGAGCAGTTCTTC. Translating gives CAISGAGTGSHNEQFF.

The chain is built from TRBV6-6 and TRBJ2-1; 11 bases are shared with TRBD1. Germline CDR1 MNHNY, CDR2 SVGAGI (reference sequence). V lost 8 bases and J lost 9; bases outside the gene matches: 15. This CDR3 comprises 16 residues. The CDR3, as DNA: TGTGCCAGCGCTCCCCCGGGACAGGGGGGCGCGGGTGAGCAGTTCTTC. As protein: CASAPPGQGGAGEQFF.

The V call is TRBV5-1, the J call TRBJ2-3; 7 nucleotides line up with TRBD1. The trim removed 3 bases at V and 2 bases at J, leaving 9 bases unmatched. The CDR3 contains 16 residues. Germline assignment: CDR1 SGHRS and CDR2 YFSETQ. The CDR3, as DNA: TGCGCCAGCAGCTCAACCCGGGACAGCCTCACAGATACGCAGTATTTT. Its translation is CASSSTRDSLTDTQYF.

V gene TRBV6-5 combines with J gene TRBJ2-5; D call uncertain. The germline V and J ends were trimmed by 7 bases and 7 bases, with 16 bases remaining between them. This CDR3 is built from 13 residues. In germline, CDR1 is MNHEY, CDR2 SVGAGI. In DNA, the CDR3 is TGTGCCAGCATGAAGCAGTCCAGAGGGACCCAGTACTTC. It is translated as CASMKQSRGTQYF.

The chain has TRBV6-1 and TRBJ2-3; 12 nucleotides agree with TRBD2. The CDR3 consists of 18 residues. Germline CDR1 and CDR2: MNHNS and SASEGT. Trimming took 2 bases from V and 1 from J; bases not matched to a gene: 7. CDR3 loop: CASSERSSGRAGTDTQYF. CDR3 nucleotides: TGTGCCAGCAGTGAAAGGTCTAGCGGGAGGGCCGGCACAGATACGCAGTATTTT.

The chain recombines TRBV4-3 with TRBJ2-1; 7 positions agree with TRBD1. The junction had 4 bases not matched to a gene; V was cut back by 0 bases and J by 8 bases. This CDR3 spans 14 amino acids. The germline V gene has CDR1 LGHNA and CDR2 YSLEER. CDR3 region: CASSQERGPHEQFF. The CDR3 region has the DNA TGCGCCAGCAGCCAAGAAAGGGGGCCTCATGAGCAGTTCTTC.

The chain joins TRBV30 to TRBJ1-1; the D is unclear. Germline V gene lookup returns CDR1 GTSNPN and CDR2 SVGIG (reference sequence). The length of the CDR3 is 10 residues. V lost 6 bases to trimming and J lost 8 bases, with 10 bases between them. For the CDR3, the DNA is TGTGCCTGCACTCAACCCGAAGCTTTCTTT. Translating gives CACTQPEAFF. The full variable domain, rest sourced from reference TRBV30 and TRBJ1-1, is SQTIHQWPATLVQPVGSPLSLECTVEGTSNPNLYWYRQAAGRGLQLLFYSVGIGQISSEVPQNLSASRPQDRQFILSSKKLLLSDSGFYLCACTQPEAFFGQGTRLTVV.

The chain employs TRBV14 and TRBJ2-1; 7 bases are shared with TRBD2. The CDR3 sequence is 13 residues long. Trimming took 4 bases from V and 6 from J; bases not matched to a gene: 3. CDR1 is SGHDN and CDR2 is FVKESK in the germline V gene. The CDR3 DNA sequence: TGTGCCAGCAGCCCAGGACTAGTCAATGAGCAGTTCTTC. Encoded protein: CASSPGLVNEQFF.

This clone occurred once. The rearrangement links TRBV7-9 to TRBJ2-7, with a tentative D call TRBD2 (6 bases). In germline, CDR1 is SEHNR, CDR2 FQNEAQ (reference sequence). The ends were cut back, 5 bases at V and 3 bases at J, with 11 bases in the middle. This CDR3 comprises 13 residues. The CDR3: CASSLSGLYEQYV. The CDR3 DNA follows: TGTGCCAGCAGCCTGAGCGGGCTCTACGAGCAGTACGTC.